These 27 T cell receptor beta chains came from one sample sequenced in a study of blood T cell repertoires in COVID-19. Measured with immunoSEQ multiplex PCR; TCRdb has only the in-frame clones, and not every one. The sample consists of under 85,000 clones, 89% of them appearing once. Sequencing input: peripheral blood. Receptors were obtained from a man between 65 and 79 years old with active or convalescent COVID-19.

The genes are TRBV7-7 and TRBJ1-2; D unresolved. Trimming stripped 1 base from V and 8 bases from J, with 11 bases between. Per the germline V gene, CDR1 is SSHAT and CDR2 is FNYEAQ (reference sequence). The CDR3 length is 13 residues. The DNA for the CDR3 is TGTGCCAGCAGCTTAGTTTCCTTCGGGGGCTACACCTTC. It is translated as CASSLVSFGGYTF.

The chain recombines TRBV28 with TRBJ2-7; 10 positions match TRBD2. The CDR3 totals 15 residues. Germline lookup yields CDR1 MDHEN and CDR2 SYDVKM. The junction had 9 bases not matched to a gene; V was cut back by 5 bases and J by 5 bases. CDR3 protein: CASSIQRGGGHEQYF. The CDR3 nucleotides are TGTGCCAGCAGTATTCAGCGGGGGGGCGGCCACGAGCAGTACTTC.

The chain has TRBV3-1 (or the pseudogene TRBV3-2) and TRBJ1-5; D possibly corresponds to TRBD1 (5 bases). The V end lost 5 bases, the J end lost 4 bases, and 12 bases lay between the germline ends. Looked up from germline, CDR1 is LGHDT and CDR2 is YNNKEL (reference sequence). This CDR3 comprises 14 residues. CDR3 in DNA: TGTGCCAGCAGCGGGACTGTCTTGAATCAGCCCCAGCATTTT. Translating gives CASSGTVLNQPQHF.

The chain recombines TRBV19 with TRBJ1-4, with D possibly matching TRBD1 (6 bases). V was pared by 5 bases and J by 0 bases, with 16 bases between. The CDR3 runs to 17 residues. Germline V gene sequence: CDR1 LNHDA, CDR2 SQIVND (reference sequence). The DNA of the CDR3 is TGTGCCAGTAGTCCCCGCGGACAGCGATCAACTAATGAAAAACTGTTTTTT. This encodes CASSPRGQRSTNEKLFF.

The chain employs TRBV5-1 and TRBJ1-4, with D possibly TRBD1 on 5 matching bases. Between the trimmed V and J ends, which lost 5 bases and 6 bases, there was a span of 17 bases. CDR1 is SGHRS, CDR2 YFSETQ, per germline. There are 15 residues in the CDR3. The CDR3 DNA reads TGCGCCAGCAGTTGGACCGACAGCATCTATGAAAAACTGTTTTTT. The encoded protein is CASSWTDSIYEKLFF.

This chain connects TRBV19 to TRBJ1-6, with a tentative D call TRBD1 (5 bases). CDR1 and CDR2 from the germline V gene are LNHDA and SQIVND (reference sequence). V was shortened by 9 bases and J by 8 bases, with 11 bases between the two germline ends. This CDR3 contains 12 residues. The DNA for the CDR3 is TGTGCCAGCCGCTTCAGGGATTCACCCCTCCACTTT. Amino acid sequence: CASRFRDSPLHF.

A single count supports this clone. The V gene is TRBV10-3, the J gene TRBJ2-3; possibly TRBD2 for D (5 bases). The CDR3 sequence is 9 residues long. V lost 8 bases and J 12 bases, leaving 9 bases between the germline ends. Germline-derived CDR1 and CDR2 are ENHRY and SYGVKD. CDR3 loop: CAIGLSQYF. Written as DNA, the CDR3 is TGTGCCATCGGACTTTCTCAGTATTTT.

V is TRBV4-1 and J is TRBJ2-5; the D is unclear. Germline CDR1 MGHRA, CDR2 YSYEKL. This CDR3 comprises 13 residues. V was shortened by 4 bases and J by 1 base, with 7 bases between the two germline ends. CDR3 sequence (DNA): TGCGCCAGCAGCCTAAAGCCCCAAGAGACCCAGTACTTC. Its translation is CASSLKPQETQYF.

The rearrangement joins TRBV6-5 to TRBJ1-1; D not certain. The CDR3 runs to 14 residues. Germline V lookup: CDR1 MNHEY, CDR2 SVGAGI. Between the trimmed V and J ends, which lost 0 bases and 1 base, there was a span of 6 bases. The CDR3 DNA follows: TGTGCCAGCAGTTACTCAGGAGGGAACACTGAAGCTTTCTTT. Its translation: CASSYSGGNTEAFF.

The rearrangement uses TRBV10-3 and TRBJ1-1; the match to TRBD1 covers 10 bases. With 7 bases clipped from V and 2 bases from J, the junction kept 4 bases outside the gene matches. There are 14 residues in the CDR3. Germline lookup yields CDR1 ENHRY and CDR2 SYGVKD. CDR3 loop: CAIMGDRGNTEAFF. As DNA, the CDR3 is TGTGCCATCATGGGGGACAGGGGAAACACTGAAGCTTTCTTT.

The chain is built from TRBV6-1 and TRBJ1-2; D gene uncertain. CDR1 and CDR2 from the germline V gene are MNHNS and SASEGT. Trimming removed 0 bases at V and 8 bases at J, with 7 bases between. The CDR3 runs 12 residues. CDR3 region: CASSEAEEGYTF. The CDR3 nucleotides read TGTGCCAGCAGTGAAGCCGAGGAAGGCTACACCTTC.

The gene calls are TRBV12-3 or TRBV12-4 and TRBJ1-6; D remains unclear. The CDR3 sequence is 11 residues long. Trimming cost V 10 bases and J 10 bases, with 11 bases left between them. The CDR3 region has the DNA TGTGCCAACTCTCTAGGATCACCCCTCCACTTT. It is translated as CANSLGSPLHF.

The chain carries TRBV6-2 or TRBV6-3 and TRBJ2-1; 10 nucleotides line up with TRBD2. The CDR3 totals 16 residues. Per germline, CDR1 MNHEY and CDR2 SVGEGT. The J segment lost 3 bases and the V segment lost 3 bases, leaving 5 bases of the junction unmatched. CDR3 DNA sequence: TGTGCCAGCAGTTATAGCGGGGGGACCTACTACAATGAGCAGTTCTTC. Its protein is CASSYSGGTYYNEQFF.

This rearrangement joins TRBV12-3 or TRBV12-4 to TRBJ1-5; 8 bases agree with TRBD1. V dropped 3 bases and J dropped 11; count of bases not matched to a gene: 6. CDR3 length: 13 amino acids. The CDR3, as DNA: TGTGCCAGCAGTTTGCACAGGGGGTTTGCCCAGCATTTT. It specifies CASSLHRGFAQHF.

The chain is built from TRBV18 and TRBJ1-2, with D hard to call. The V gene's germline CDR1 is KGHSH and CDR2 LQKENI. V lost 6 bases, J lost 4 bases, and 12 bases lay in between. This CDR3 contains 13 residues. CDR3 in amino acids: CASSDGKGYGYTF. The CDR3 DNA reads TGTGCCAGCTCGGACGGGAAAGGCTATGGCTACACCTTC.

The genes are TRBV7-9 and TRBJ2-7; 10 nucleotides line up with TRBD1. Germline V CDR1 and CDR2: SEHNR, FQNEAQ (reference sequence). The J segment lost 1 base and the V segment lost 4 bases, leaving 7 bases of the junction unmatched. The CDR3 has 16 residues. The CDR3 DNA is TGTGCCAGCAGCTCCACCGGGACAGGGGATTCCTACGAGCAGTACTTC. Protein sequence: CASSSTGTGDSYEQYF. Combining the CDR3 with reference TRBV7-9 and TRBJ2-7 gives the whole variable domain DTGVSQNPRHKITKRGQNVTFRCDPISEHNRLYWYRQTLGQGPEFLTYFQNEAQLEKSRLLSDRFSAERPKGSFSTLEIQRTEQGDSAMYLCASSSTGTGDSYEQYFGPGTRLTVT.

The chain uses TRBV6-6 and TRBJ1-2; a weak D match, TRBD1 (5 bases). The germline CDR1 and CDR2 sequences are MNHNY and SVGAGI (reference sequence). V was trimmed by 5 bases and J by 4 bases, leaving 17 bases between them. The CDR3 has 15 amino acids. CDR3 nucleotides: TGTGCCAGCAGTACACGGACGCGGGGCGTCTATGGCTACACCTTC. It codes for CASSTRTRGVYGYTF.

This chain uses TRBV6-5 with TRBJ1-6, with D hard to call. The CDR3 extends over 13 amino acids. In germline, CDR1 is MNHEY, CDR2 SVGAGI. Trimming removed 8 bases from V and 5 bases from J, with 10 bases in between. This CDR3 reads CASAAVNNSPLHF. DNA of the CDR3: TGTGCCAGCGCAGCGGTAAATAATTCACCCCTCCACTTT.

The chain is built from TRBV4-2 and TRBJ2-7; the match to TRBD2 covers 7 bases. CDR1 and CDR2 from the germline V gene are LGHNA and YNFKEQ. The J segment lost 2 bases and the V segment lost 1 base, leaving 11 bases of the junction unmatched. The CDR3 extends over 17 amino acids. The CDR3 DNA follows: TGTGCCAGCAGCCAAGGTATACCTAGCGGCTACCCCTACGAGCAGTACTTC. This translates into CASSQGIPSGYPYEQYF.

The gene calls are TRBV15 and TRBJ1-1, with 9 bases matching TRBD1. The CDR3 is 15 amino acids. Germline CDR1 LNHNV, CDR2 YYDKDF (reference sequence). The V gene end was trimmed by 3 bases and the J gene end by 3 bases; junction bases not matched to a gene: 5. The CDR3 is CATSSEQGAYTEAFF. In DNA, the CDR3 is TGTGCCACCAGCAGTGAACAGGGGGCCTACACTGAAGCTTTCTTT.

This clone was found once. The CDR3 nucleotides are TGTGCTAGTGGTTTGGAACAGGCCGGGGAGCTGTTTTTT. This encodes CASGLEQAGELFF. The gene calls are TRBV12-5 and TRBJ2-2; D is perhaps TRBD1 (5 bases). Trimming stripped 1 base from V and 6 bases from J, with 6 bases between. CDR1 is LGHNT and CDR2 is FRNRAP in the germline V gene. This CDR3 is built from 13 residues.

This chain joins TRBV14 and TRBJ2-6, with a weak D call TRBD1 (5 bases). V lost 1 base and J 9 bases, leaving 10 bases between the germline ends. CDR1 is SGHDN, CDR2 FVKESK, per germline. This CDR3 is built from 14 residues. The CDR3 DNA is TGTGCCAGCAGCCAAGTACAGGAAAACAACGTCCTGACTTTC. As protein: CASSQVQENNVLTF.

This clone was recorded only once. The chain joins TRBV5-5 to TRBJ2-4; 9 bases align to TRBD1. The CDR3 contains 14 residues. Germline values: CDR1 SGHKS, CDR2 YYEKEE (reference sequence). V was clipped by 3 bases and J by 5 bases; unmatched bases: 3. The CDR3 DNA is TGTGCCAGCAGCTCGGACAGGGGACAAAACATTCAGTACTTC. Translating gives CASSSDRGQNIQYF.

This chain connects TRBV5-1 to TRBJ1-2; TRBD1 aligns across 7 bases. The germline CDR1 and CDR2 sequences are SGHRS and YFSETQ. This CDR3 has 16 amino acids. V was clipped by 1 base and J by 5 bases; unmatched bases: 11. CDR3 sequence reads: CASSLTGDEKAYGYTF. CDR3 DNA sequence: TGCGCCAGCAGCTTGACAGGGGACGAAAAGGCGTATGGCTACACCTTC.

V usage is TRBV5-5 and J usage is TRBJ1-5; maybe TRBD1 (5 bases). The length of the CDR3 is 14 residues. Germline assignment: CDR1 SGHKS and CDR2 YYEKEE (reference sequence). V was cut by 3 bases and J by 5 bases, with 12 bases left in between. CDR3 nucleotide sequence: TGTGCCAGCAGCTCCCAGGGAGGAGATCAGCCCCAGCATTTT. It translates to CASSSQGGDQPQHF.

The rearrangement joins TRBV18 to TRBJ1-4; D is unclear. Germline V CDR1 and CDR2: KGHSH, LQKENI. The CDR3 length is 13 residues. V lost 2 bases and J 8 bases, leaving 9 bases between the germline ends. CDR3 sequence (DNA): TGTGCCAGCTCACCAACAAATTCGGAAAAACTGTTTTTT. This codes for CASSPTNSEKLFF.

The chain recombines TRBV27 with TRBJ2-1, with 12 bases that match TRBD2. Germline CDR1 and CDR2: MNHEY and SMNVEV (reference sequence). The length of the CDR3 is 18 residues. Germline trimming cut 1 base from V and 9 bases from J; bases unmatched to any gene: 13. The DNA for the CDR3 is TGTGCCAGCAGTTTATTCGGGCTAGCGGGGGGGTCTCTCAGTGAGCAGTTCTTC. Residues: CASSLFGLAGGSLSEQFF.